This TCR beta chain was retrieved from a study of OX40 agonist ivuxolimab in advanced cancers. The assay was immunoSEQ multiplex PCR, and TCRdb's table has in-frame clones only and misses some. The sample records almost 85,000 clones, roughly nine tenths being singletons. The source was CD4+ or CD8+ T cells sorted from blood, collected in a trial of the OX40 agonist ivuxolimab. The clonotype comes from an adult with an advanced solid tumor such as melanoma, head and neck, liver or kidney cancer.

The CDR3 spells CASSRDYLPTDTQYF. The CDR3 coding sequence is TGTGCCAGCAGCCGAGACTATCTACCCACAGATACGCAGTATTTT. This rearrangement joins TRBV5-5 to TRBJ2-3, with a possible D match to TRBD2 (5 bases). V lost 4 bases and J 2 bases, leaving 14 bases between the germline ends. The CDR3 has 15 amino acids. Per the germline V gene, CDR1 is SGHKS and CDR2 is YYEKEE (reference sequence). The entire variable domain, with the rest obtained from reference TRBV5-5 and TRBJ2-3, is as follows: DAGVTQSPTHLIKTRGQQVTLRCSPISGHKSVSWYQQVLGQGPQFIFQYYEKEERGRGNFPDRFSARQFPNYSSELNVNALLLGDSALYLCASSRDYLPTDTQYFGPGTRLTVL.